This TCR beta chain was sequenced for a study of response to subunit inactivated influenza vaccine (dated by TCRdb to the late 2010s). Regarding the study in general: The study used deep quantitative T cell receptor repertoire profiling to track responses to a trivalent subunit inactivated influenza vaccine.

Details on this clonotype: Its cognate antigen has yet to be identified. One base away there is no much larger clone; base qualities are not given.

The paper as a whole reports these results and caveats: According to the authors, only a limited number of new T cells may be recruited by each seasonal influenza vaccination.

The library came from RT-PCR. These reads were obtained on an Illumina HiSeq 2500. TCRdb redid the processing of the public reads, applying fastp at Q25 and MiXCR, and retained in-frame beta chains. Merged by CDR3 protein, the rows form single entries marked with the most common genes and DNA. In this sample the table shows 500,000 to 600,000 distinct CDR3 sequences, about 7.6% of which occur a single time. The ten largest account for under 15% of the sample. The clonotype comes from a man between 50 and 75 years old who received an inactivated influenza vaccine. Donor details come from another sample of the same person, matched by shared clones. Material: PBMCs from blood, obtained about 23 months after vaccination.

For the CDR3, the sequence is CASSQAGAGEQFF. The nucleotides read TGTGCCAGCAGCCAGGCCGGCGCGGGAGAGCAGTTCTTC. The rearrangement combines TRBV3-1 with TRBJ2-1; TRBD2 could be the D gene, as 6 bases match. According to the germline V gene (reference sequence), CDR1 reads LGHDT and CDR2 reads YNNKEL. V and J are truncated by 3 bases and 10 bases respectively, leaving an intervening sequence of 13 bases. Spanning cysteine to phenylalanine, the CDR3 consists of 13 amino acids. Only the CDR3 portion is preserved as DNA: 39 bases, with reading frame beginning at the first base.